The T cell receptor (beta chain) under discussion was sequenced for a study of T cells in Graves' hyperthyroidism and ophthalmopathy. Germline lookup yields CDR1 KGHDR and CDR2 SFDVKD. Trimming removed 3 bases from V and 9 bases from J, with 14 bases in between. This CDR3 is 14 amino acids long. From RNA transcripts, TCR beta CDR3 regions were amplified. Using the HTBI primer set, a first-round RT-PCR was run on the TCR CDR3. TCRdb analysed the multiplex PCR reads with MiXCR anew, one entry per CDR3 protein. The repertoire holds about 480,000 distinct CDR3 sequences, with over 13% as singletons. The rearrangement uses TRBV24-1 and TRBJ2-1, with D maybe TRBD1 (6 bases). This clonotype was sampled from a woman in her late teens or twenties with Graves' hyperthyroidism. The sequencing input was blood. The CDR3 DNA reads as TGTGCCACCAGTGATCCCGGACAGCGTGGTGAGCAGTTCTTC. Protein product: CATSDPGQRGEQFF.